This T cell receptor beta chain was captured by sequencing in a study of OX40 agonist ivuxolimab in advanced cancers. The CDR3 length is 13 residues. This clone was counted once. The repertoire was sequenced with immunoSEQ multiplex PCR; TCRdb's copy has only in-frame clones and lacks some. The sample contains under 95,000 clones, 86% of which appear only once. The chain combines TRBV21-1 with TRBJ1-1. TRBV21-1 is assigned pseudogene status. Sample: CD4+ or CD8+ T cells sorted from blood, taken in a trial of the OX40 agonist ivuxolimab. This sequence originates from an adult with an advanced solid tumor such as melanoma, head and neck, liver or kidney cancer. The CDR3 DNA reads as TGTGCCAGCTCGGCCGGGGATGGCACTGAAGCTTTCTTT. It is translated as CASSAGDGTEAFF.